The rows below give T cell receptor beta chains drawn from one sample of a study of OX40 agonist ivuxolimab in advanced cancers. TCRdb keeps only in-frame clones here, not all; method: immunoSEQ multiplex PCR. The data show about 90,000 clones, 90% seen once. Material: CD4+ or CD8+ T cells sorted from blood, obtained in a trial of the OX40 agonist ivuxolimab. These receptors all stem from an adult with an advanced solid tumor such as melanoma, head and neck, liver or kidney cancer. Both conserved end residues are part of each CDR3. A D gene is named only where the DNA matches it firmly. The listing skips clone size in some rows; elsewhere it reads once, few, many or a size class.

TRBJ2-2 | NA | NA | TRBV11-2 | CASSADYGELFF | TGTGCCAGCAGCGCCGACTACGGGGAGCTGTTTTTT
TRBJ1-5 | NA | NA | TRBV7-2 | CASSLGQGNQPQHF | TGTGCCAGCAGTTTAGGTCAGGGGAATCAGCCCCAGCATTTT
TRBJ2-2 | NA | TRBD1 | TRBV6-6 | CASSGQGVTGELFF | TGTGCCAGCAGTGGACAGGGTGTCACCGGGGAGCTGTTTTTT
TRBJ2-3 | once | TRBD2 | TRBV9 | CASSSRRAGGPDTQYF | TGTGCCAGCAGCTCCAGACGAGCGGGAGGGCCAGATACGCAGTATTTT
TRBJ1-2 | NA | NA | TRBV5-4 | CASSLALMDYGYTF | TGTGCCAGCAGCTTGGCCCTTATGGACTATGGCTACACCTTC
TRBJ2-7 | once | TRBD1 | TRBV6-1 | CASSEDGQGVGEQYF | TGTGCCAGCAGTGAAGATGGACAGGGGGTGGGCGAGCAGTACTTC
TRBJ2-1 | NA | NA | TRBV6-4 | CASSDSWGAGYNEQFF | TGTGCCAGCAGTGACTCATGGGGGGCGGGCTACAATGAGCAGTTCTTC
TRBJ2-1 | NA | NA | TRBV2 | CASSPLASTRNGQFF | TGTGCCAGCAGTCCCCTAGCGTCCACCCGTAACGGGCAGTTCTTC
TRBJ2-5 | few | NA | TRBV7-9 | CASSSVGRPETQYF | TGTGCCAGCAGCTCGGTCGGGCGTCCGGAGACCCAGTACTTC
TRBJ1-1 | NA | NA | TRBV6-1 | CAAQGFSTEAFF | TGTGCCGCACAGGGCTTTAGCACTGAAGCTTTCTTT
TRBJ2-7 | NA | TRBD2 | TRBV4-2 | CASSQAGTSGRASGEQYF | TGTGCCAGCAGCCAAGCCGGGACTAGCGGGAGGGCCTCAGGCGAGCAGTACTTC
TRBJ2-1 | NA | TRBD2 | TRBV7-9 | CASSQASGGFNEQFF | TGTGCCAGCAGCCAGGCTAGCGGGGGATTCAATGAGCAGTTCTTC
TRBJ1-1 | NA | NA | TRBV27 | CASSLSQLFTGKGYTEAFF | TGTGCCAGCAGTTTATCACAACTATTTACAGGGAAAGGGTACACTGAAGCTTTCTTT
TRBJ1-6 | few | NA | TRBV7-6 | CASSFGADDSPLHF | TGTGCCAGCAGCTTTGGGGCAGATGATTCACCCCTCCACTTT
TRBJ2-7 | NA | NA | TRBV5-1 | CASSLRGVMESSSYEQYF | TGCGCCAGCAGCTTGAGAGGGGTAATGGAGTCGAGCTCCTACGAGCAGTACTTC
TRBJ1-5 | NA | NA | TRBV19 | CASSMSHSNQPQHF | TGTGCCAGTAGTATGTCCCACAGCAATCAGCCCCAGCATTTT
TRBJ1-6 | few | TRBD1 | TRBV7-9 | CASSTQTGLGNSPLHF | TGTGCCAGCAGCACCCAGACAGGGCTAGGGAATTCACCCCTCCACTTT
TRBJ1-1 | NA | NA | TRBV5-1 | CASSLGTGRNTEAFF | TGCGCCAGCAGCTTGGGAACGGGGCGGAACACTGAAGCTTTCTTT
TRBJ2-1 | NA | NA | TRBV25-1 | CASSQGFRSYNEQFF | TGTGCCAGCAGCCAGGGTTTTCGTTCCTACAATGAGCAGTTCTTC
TRBJ2-1 | NA | NA | TRBV9 | CASSVAVLAFNEQFF | TGTGCCAGCAGCGTAGCTGTCCTAGCTTTCAATGAGCAGTTCTTC
TRBJ1-1 | NA | TRBD1 | TRBV5-8 | CASSFRDRGWTEAFF | TGTGCCAGCAGCTTCCGGGACAGGGGGTGGACTGAAGCTTTCTTT
TRBJ1-1 | NA | NA | TRBV27 | CASSFWLNTEAFF | TGTGCCAGCAGTTTCTGGCTGAACACTGAAGCTTTCTTT
TRBJ2-7 | NA | NA | TRBV28 | CASSSGGIGYEQYF | TGTGCCAGCAGTTCGGGCGGGATAGGCTACGAGCAGTACTTC
TRBJ1-1 | NA | NA | TRBV6-4 | CASSEGGLNTEAFF | TGTGCCAGCTCCGAGGGGGGGTTGAACACTGAAGCTTTCTTT
TRBJ2-2 | NA | NA | TRBV25-1 | CASSSPLAGIGTGELFF | TGTGCCAGCAGCTCCCCCCTGGCAGGAATCGGAACCGGGGAGCTGTTTTTT
TRBJ2-3 | NA | NA | TRBV14 | CASSSPGRGFTQYF | TGTGCCAGCAGCTCGCCGGGTCGGGGATTCACGCAGTATTTT
TRBJ1-2 | NA | TRBD1 | TRBV28 | CASRVLGTGDIGYTF | TGTGCCAGCAGAGTTCTAGGGACAGGCGATATTGGCTACACCTTC
TRBJ2-7 | NA | TRBD2 | TRBV28 | CASSPPSGKYEQYF | TGTGCCAGCAGCCCACCTAGCGGGAAATACGAGCAGTACTTC
TRBJ2-3 | NA | NA | TRBV11-2 | CASSLDDSLPDTQYF | TGTGCCAGCAGCTTAGATGATTCCCTTCCAGATACGCAGTATTTT
TRBJ1-2 | once | TRBD1 | TRBV25-1 | CASSTLGTGEDGYTF | TGTGCCAGCAGTACCCTCGGGACAGGGGAGGATGGCTACACCTTC
TRBJ1-4 | NA | TRBD1 | TRBV5-1 | CASRKQYGGQGGEKLFF | TGCGCCAGCAGAAAGCAGTATGGGGGACAGGGCGGGGAAAAACTGTTTTTT
TRBJ2-7 | NA | TRBD1 | TRBV11-2 | CASSIGRTGAYEQYF | TGTGCCAGCAGCATAGGGCGGACAGGGGCCTACGAGCAGTACTTC
TRBJ1-2 | NA | NA | TRBV11-1 | CASSLTGYGYTF | TGTGCCAGCAGCTTAACAGGCTATGGCTACACCTTC
TRBJ1-2 | once | TRBD1 | TRBV27 | CASATQQTLYRGVYGYTF | TGTGCCAGCGCAACCCAACAAACACTGTACAGGGGGGTCTATGGCTACACCTTC
TRBJ1-5 | NA | NA | TRBV5-1 | CASSSGGDNQPQHF | TGCGCCAGCAGCTCTGGTGGCGACAATCAGCCCCAGCATTTT
TRBJ2-3 | NA | NA | TRBV6-5 | CASSSFGISTDTQYF | TGTGCCAGCAGCTCCTTTGGGATTAGCACAGATACGCAGTATTTT
TRBJ2-7 | NA | NA | TRBV5-6 | CASSSIVGRAGTDEQYF | TGTGCCAGCAGCTCGATTGTCGGTCGCGCAGGGACGGACGAGCAGTACTTC
TRBJ1-6 | NA | NA | TRBV25-1 | CASSEYVGADLDSPLHF | TGTGCCAGCAGTGAATATGTGGGGGCAGACTTGGATTCACCCCTCCACTTT